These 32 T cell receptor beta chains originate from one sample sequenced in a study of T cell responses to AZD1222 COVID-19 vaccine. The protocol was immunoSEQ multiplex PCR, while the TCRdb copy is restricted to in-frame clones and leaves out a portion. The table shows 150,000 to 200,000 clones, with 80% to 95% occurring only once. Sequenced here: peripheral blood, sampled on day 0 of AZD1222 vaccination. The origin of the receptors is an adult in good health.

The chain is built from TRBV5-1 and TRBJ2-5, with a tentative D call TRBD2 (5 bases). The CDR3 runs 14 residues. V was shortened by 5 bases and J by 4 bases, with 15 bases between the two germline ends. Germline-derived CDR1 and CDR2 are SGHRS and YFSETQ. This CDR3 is CASRLVTRAETQYF. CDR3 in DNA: TGCGCCAGCAGATTAGTCACGAGGGCAGAGACCCAGTACTTC.

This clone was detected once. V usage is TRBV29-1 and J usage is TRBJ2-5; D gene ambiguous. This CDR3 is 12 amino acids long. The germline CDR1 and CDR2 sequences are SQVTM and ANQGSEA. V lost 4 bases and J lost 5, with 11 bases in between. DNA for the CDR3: TGCAGCGTTGTTTCTCTCGGGGAGACCCAGTACTTC. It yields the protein CSVVSLGETQYF.

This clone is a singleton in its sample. CDR3 region: CASSQDPRQGNEKLFF. CDR3 nucleotides: TGTGCCAGCAGCCAAGATCCCCGGCAGGGAAATGAAAAACTGTTTTTT. This chain joins TRBV4-2 and TRBJ1-4; D is perhaps TRBD1 (5 bases). This CDR3 region has 16 residues. Per the germline V gene, CDR1 is LGHNA and CDR2 is YNFKEQ. V was pared by 0 bases and J by 5 bases, with 13 bases between.

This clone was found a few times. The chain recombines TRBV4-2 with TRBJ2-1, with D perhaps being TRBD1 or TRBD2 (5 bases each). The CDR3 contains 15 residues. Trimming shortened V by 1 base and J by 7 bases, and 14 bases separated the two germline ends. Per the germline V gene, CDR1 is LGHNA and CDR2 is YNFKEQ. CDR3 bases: TGTGCCAGCAGCCAAGGGGCTGGGGGTCGTAATGAGCAGTTCTTC. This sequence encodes CASSQGAGGRNEQFF.

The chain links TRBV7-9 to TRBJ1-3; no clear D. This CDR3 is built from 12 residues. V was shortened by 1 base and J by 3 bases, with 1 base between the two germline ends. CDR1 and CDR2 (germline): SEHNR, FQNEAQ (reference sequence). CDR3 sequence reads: CASSLGGNTIYF. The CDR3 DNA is TGTGCCAGCAGCTTAGGTGGAAACACCATATATTTT.

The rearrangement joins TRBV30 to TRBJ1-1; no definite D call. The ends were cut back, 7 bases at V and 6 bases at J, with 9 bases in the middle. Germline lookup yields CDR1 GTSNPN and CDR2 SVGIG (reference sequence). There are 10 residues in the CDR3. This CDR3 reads CASKAAEAFF. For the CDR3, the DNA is TGTGCCTCCAAGGCCGCTGAAGCTTTCTTT.

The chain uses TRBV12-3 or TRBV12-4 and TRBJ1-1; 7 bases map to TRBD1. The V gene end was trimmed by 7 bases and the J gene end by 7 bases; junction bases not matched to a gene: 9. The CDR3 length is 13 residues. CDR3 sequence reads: CASIFTGVGEAFF. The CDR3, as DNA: TGTGCCAGCATTTTTACAGGGGTGGGTGAAGCTTTCTTT.

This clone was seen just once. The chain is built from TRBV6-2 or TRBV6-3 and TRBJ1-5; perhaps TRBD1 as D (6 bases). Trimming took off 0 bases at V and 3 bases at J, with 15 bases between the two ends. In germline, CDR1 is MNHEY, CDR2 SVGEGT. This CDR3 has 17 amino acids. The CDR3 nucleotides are TGTGCCAGCAGTTACTCGCGGGGGCCGACGGCCAATCAGCCCCAGCATTTT. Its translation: CASSYSRGPTANQPQHF.

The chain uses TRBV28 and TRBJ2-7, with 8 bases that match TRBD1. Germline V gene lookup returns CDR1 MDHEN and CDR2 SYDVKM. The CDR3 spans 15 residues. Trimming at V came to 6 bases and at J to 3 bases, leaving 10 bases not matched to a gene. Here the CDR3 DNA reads TGTGCCAGCAGACCAACGGACAGGGATCTCTACGAGCAGTACTTC. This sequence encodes CASRPTDRDLYEQYF.

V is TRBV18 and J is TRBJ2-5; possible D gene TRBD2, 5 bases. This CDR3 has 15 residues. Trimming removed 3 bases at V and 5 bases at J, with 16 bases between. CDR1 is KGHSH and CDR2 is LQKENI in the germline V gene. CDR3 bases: TGTGCCAGCTCACCGTCCCGGCTAGCTTCGGAGACCCAGTACTTC. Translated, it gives CASSPSRLASETQYF.

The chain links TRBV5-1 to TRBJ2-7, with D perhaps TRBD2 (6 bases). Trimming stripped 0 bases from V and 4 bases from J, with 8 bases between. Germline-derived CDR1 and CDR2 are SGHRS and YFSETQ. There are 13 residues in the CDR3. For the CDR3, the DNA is TGCGCCAGCAGCTTGGAGGACTATTACGAGCAGTACTTC. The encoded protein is CASSLEDYYEQYF. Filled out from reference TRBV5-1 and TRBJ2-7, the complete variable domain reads KAGVTQTPRYLIKTRGQQVTLSCSPISGHRSVSWYQQTPGQGLQFLFEYFSETQRNKGNFPGRFSGRQFSNSRSEMNVSTLELGDSALYLCASSLEDYYEQYFGPGTRLTVT.

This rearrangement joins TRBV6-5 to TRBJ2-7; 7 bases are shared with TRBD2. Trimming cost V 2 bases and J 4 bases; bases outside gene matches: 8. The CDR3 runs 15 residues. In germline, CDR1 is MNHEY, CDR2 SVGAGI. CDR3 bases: TGTGCCAGCAGTTACGTTTCGGGGGGAAAGTACGAGCAGTACTTC. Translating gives CASSYVSGGKYEQYF.

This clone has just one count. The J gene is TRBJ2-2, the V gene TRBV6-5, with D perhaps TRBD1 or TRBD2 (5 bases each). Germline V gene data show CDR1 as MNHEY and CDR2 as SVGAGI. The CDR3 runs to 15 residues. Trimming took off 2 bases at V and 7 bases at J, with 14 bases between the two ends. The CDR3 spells CASSYNGLGGGELFF. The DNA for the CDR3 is TGTGCCAGCAGTTACAACGGGCTTGGGGGCGGGGAGCTGTTTTTT.

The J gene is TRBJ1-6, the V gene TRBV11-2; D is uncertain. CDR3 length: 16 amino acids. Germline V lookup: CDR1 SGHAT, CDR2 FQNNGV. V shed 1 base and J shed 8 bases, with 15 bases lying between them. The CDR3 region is CASSLVRGMRDSPLHF. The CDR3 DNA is TGTGCCAGCAGCTTAGTGCGCGGTATGCGGGATTCACCCCTCCACTTT. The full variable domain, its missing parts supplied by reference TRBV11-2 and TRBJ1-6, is EAGVAQSPRYKIIEKRQSVAFWCNPISGHATLYWYQQILGQGPKLLIQFQNNGVVDDSQLPKDRFSAERLKGVDSTLKIQPAKLEDSAVYLCASSLVRGMRDSPLHFGNGTRLTVT.

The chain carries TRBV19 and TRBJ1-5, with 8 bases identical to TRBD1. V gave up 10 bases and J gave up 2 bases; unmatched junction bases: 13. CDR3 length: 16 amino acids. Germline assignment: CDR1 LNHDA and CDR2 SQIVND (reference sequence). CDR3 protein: CATKSGDRGGNQPQHF. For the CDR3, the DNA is TGTGCCACCAAAAGCGGCGACAGGGGAGGCAATCAGCCCCAGCATTTT.

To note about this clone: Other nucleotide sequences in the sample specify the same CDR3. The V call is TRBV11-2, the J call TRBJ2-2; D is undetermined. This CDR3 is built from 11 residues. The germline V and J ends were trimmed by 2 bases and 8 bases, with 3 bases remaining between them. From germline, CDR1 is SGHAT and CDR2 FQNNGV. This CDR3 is CASSLTGELFF. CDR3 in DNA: TGTGCCAGCAGCTTAACGGGGGAGCTGTTTTTT.

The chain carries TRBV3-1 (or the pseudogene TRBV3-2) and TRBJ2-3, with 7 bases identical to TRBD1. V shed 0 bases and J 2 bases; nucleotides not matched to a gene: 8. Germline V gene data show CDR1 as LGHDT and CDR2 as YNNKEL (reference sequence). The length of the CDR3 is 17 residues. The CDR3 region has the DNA TGTGCCAGCAGCCAAGAGTTCCGGGACAGCCACACAGATACGCAGTATTTT. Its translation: CASSQEFRDSHTDTQYF.

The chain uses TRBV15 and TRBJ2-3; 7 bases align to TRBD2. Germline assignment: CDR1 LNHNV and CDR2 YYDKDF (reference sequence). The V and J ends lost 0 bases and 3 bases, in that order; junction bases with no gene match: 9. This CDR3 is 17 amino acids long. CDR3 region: CATSRDSGGSMTDTQYF. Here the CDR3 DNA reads TGTGCCACCAGCAGAGATTCGGGGGGTTCAATGACAGATACGCAGTATTTT.

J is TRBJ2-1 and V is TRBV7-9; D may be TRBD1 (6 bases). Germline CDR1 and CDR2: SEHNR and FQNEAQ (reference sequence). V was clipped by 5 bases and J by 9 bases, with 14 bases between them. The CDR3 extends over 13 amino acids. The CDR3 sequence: CASSLDIGGEQFF. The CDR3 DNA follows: TGTGCCAGCAGCCTCGACATAGGGGGTGAGCAGTTCTTC.

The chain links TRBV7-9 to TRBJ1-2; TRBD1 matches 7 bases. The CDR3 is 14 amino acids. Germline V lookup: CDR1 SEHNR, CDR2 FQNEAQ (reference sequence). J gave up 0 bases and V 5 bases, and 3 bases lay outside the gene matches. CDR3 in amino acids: CASSRDSPNYGYTF. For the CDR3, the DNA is TGTGCCAGCAGCCGGGACAGTCCTAACTATGGCTACACCTTC.

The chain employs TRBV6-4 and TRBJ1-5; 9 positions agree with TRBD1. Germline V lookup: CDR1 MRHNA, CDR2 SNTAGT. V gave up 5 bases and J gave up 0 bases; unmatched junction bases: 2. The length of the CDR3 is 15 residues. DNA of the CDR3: TGTGCCAGCAGTCGGACAGGGGATAGCAATCAGCCCCAGCATTTT. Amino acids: CASSRTGDSNQPQHF.

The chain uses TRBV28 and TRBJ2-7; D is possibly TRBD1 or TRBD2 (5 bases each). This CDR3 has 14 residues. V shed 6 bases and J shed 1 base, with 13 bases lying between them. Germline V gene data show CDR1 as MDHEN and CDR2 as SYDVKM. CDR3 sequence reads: CASRETGASYEQYF. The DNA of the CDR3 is TGTGCCAGCAGGGAGACCGGGGCTTCCTACGAGCAGTACTTC.

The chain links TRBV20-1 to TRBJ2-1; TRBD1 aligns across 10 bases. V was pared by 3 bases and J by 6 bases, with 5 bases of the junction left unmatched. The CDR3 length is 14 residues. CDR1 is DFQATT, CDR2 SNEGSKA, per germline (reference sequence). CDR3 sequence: CSASRQGAFNEQFF. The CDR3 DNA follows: TGCAGTGCTAGTAGACAGGGGGCGTTCAATGAGCAGTTCTTC.

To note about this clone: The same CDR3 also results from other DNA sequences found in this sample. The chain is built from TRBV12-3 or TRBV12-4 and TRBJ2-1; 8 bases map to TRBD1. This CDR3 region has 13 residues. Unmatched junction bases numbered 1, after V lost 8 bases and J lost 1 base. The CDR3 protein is CASRQGSYNEQFF. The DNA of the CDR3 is TGTGCCAGCCGACAGGGGTCCTACAATGAGCAGTTCTTC.

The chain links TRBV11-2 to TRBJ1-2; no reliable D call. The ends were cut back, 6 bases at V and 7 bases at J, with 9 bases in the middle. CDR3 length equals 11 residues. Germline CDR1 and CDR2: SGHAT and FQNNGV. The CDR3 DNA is TGTGCCAGCAGTTTTCGGGGTGGCTACACCTTC. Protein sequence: CASSFRGGYTF.

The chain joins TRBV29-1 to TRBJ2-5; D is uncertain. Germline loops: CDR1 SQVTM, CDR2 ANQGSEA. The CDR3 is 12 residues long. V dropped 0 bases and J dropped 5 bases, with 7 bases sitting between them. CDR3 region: CSVEDPGETQYF. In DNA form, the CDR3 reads TGCAGCGTTGAAGATCCCGGGGAGACCCAGTACTTC.

In nucleotides, the CDR3 is TGCGCCAGCAGCTCAGCGGGGGCCTTCACAGATACGCAGTATTTT. Translation gives CASSSAGAFTDTQYF. The chain is built from TRBV5-1 and TRBJ2-3, with TRBD2 matching over 8 bases. V dropped 3 bases and J dropped 2; count of bases not matched to a gene: 5. The CDR3 is 15 amino acids. Germline CDR1 reads SGHRS; CDR2 reads YFSETQ.

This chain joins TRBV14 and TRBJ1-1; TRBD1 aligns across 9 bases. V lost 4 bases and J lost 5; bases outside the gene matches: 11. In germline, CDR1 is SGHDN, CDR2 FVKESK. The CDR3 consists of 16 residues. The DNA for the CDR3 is TGTGCCAGCAGCCCCGGATGGTGGACAGGGGTAACTGAAGCTTTCTTT. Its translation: CASSPGWWTGVTEAFF.

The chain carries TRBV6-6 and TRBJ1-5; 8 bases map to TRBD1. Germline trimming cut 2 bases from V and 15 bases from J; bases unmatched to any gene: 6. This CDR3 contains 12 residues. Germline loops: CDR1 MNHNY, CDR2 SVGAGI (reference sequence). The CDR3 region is CASSYKGQDPHF. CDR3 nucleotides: TGTGCCAGCAGTTACAAGGGACAGGACCCGCATTTT.

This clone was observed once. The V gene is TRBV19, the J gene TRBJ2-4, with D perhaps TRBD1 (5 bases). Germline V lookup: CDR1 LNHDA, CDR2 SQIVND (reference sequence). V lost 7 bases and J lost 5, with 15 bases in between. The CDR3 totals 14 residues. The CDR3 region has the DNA TGTGCCAGTATGAATCAGGGATTACAAAACATTCAGTACTTC. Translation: CASMNQGLQNIQYF.

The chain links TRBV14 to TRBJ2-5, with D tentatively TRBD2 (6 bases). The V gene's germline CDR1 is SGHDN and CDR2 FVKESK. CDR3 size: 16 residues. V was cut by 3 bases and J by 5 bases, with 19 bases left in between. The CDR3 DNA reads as TGTGCCAGCAGCCACAAAGCTAGGAGTCGGGGGGAGACCCAGTACTTC. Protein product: CASSHKARSRGETQYF.

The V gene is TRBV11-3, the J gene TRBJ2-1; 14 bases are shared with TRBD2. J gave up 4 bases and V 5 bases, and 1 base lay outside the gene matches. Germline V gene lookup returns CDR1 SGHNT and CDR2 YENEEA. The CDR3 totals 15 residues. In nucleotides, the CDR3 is TGTGCCAGCAGCCGACTAGCGGGAGGGTACAATGAGCAGTTCTTC. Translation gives CASSRLAGGYNEQFF.